This TCR beta chain was sequenced during a study of blood T cell repertoires in COVID-19. Here immunoSEQ multiplex PCR was the method, and the copy in TCRdb shows in-frame clones only, minus some. The repertoire holds a few hundred thousand clones, 82% seen once, with 3.1% in the top ten. Germline lookup yields CDR1 SGHDT and CDR2 YYEEEE. Trimming took 6 bases from V and 1 from J, leaving 20 bases between them. The CDR3 spans 17 residues. Sequencing used peripheral blood. The chain uses TRBV5-6 and TRBJ2-4; a weak D match, TRBD2 (5 bases). The sequence came from a woman between 18 and 30 years old with acute or convalescent COVID-19. This chain's CDR3 is CASTKRRGFGAKNIQYF. The CDR3 region has the DNA TGTGCCAGCACCAAACGACGAGGGTTCGGTGCCAAAAACATTCAGTACTTC.